This is a list of T cell receptor beta chains from one sample in a study of T-cell reconstitution after alpha-beta-depleted transplantation in children. TCRdb reprocessed the PCR reads with MiXCR, giving one entry per CDR3 protein. The sample contains around 700,000 distinct CDR3 sequences, roughly 14% of which appear only once. The input for sequencing was PBMCs, taken before TCRalphabeta/CD19-depleted stem cell transplant. Source of these receptors: a girl aged 2-10 years with congenital amegakaryocytic thrombocytopenia, due to receive a stem cell transplant. The CDR3 runs from the conserved cysteine through the conserved F or W. Each record gives: CDR3 protein, CDR3 DNA, clone size, J gene, V gene, D gene. A D gene is named only where the DNA matches it firmly. The size field is filled for only some rows; it gives once, few, many or a size class.

CSVGLLAGVTGELFF | TGCAGCGTTGGCCTATTAGCGGGAGTCACCGGGGAGCTGTTTTTT | NA | TRBJ2-2 | TRBV29-1 | TRBD2
CSVETGGTGANVLTF | TGCAGCGTTGAAACCGGGGGTACTGGGGCCAACGTCCTGACTTTC | few | TRBJ2-6 | TRBV29-1 | NA
CASSWPGGNTEAFF | TGTGCCAGCAGCTGGCCAGGGGGGAACACTGAAGCTTTCTTT | many | TRBJ1-1 | TRBV5-6 | TRBD1
CASSLALGTQIAGDGTEIKETQYF | TGTGCCAGCAGTTTAGCGCTGGGGACCCAAATAGCAGGGGACGGGACAGAGATAAAAGAGACCCAGTACTTC | many | TRBJ2-5 | TRBV12-3/TRBV12-4 | TRBD1
CAIREPGEVGYNEQFF | TGTGCCATCAGGGAGCCCGGGGAGGTGGGCTACAATGAGCAGTTCTTC | many | TRBJ2-1 | TRBV10-3 | NA
CASSLSSVVYSNEQFF | TGCGCCAGCAGCTTGTCATCCGTCGTCTACTCAAATGAGCAGTTCTTC | many | TRBJ2-1 | TRBV5-1 | NA
CASSFVTGVQETQYF | TGTGCCAGCAGCTTCGTAACAGGGGTCCAAGAGACCCAGTACTTC | many | TRBJ2-5 | TRBV7-9 | TRBD1
CASSSGMMEQFF | TGTGCCAGCAGCTCTGGTATGATGGAGCAGTTCTTC | NA | TRBJ2-1 | TRBV5-4 | NA
CSATGLAGGPLNEQYF | TGCAGTGCTACGGGACTAGCGGGAGGCCCCCTAAACGAGCAGTACTTC | NA | TRBJ2-7 | TRBV20-1 | TRBD2
CATSTRGFSSGANVLTF | TGTGCCACCAGCACCAGGGGCTTTTCCTCTGGGGCCAACGTCCTGACTTTC | many | TRBJ2-6 | TRBV15 | NA
CASRESGRGSYNEQFF | TGTGCCAGCCGGGAGAGCGGGAGGGGCTCCTACAATGAGCAGTTTTTC | NA | TRBJ2-1 | TRBV7-2 | TRBD2
CSARDNRDKSAEAFF | TGCAGTGCTAGAGATAACAGGGACAAAAGCGCTGAAGCTTTCTTT | few | TRBJ1-1 | TRBV20-1 | NA
CSARGRAPQETQYF | TGCAGTGCTAGAGGGAGGGCACCTCAAGAGACCCAGTACTTC | many | TRBJ2-5 | TRBV20-1 | NA
CASSLGQGFGANTEAFF | TGCGCCAGCAGCTTGGGGCAAGGGTTCGGGGCGAACACTGAAGCTTTCTTT | few | TRBJ1-1 | TRBV5-1 | NA
CASSQPGLAIAGELFF | TGCGCCAGCAGCCAACCGGGACTAGCTATTGCCGGGGAGCTGTTTTTT | many | TRBJ2-2 | TRBV4-1 | TRBD2
CASTLSGTGTDTQYF | TGTGCCAGCACCCTAAGCGGTACGGGGACAGATACGCAGTATTTT | few | TRBJ2-3 | TRBV4-2 | NA
CASSLRQVAYTQYF | TGTGCCAGCAGCTTGAGACAGGTTGCTTATACGCAGTATTTT | few | TRBJ2-3 | TRBV5-5 | NA
CASSPSATRYNEQFF | TGCGCCAGCAGTCCGTCTGCGACTAGATACAATGAGCAGTTCTTC | many | TRBJ2-1 | TRBV5-1 | NA
CSAGGLAGEITDTQYF | TGCAGCGCTGGCGGCCTAGCGGGGGAAATCACAGATACGCAGTATTTT | many | TRBJ2-3 | TRBV29-1 | TRBD2
CSARNSGRKENIQYF | TGCAGTGCTAGGAATAGCGGGAGAAAGGAAAACATTCAGTACTTC | few | TRBJ2-4 | TRBV20-1 | TRBD2
CASSLEPTNYGYTF | TGTGCCAGCAGCTTGGAACCCACTAACTATGGCTACACCTTC | many | TRBJ1-2 | TRBV5-1 | NA
CASKTSGEKLFF | TGTGCCAGCAAGACATCGGGTGAAAAACTGTTTTTT | NA | TRBJ1-4 | TRBV2 | NA
CASSLQRTDNEQFF | TGTGCCAGCAGCTTACAACGGACTGACAATGAGCAGTTCTTC | many | TRBJ2-1 | TRBV11-2 | NA
CAWSGAGPYEQYF | TGTGCCTGGAGTGGGGCAGGGCCTTACGAGCAGTACTTC | NA | TRBJ2-7 | TRBV30 | NA
CASSRRTGEWNTEAFF | TGTGCCAGCAGCCGAAGGACAGGGGAATGGAACACTGAAGCTTTCTTT | NA | TRBJ1-1 | TRBV14 | TRBD1
CASSSNAGGTDTQYF | TGCGCCAGCAGCTCGAACGCGGGGGGCACAGATACGCAGTATTTT | NA | TRBJ2-3 | TRBV5-1 | TRBD2
CSARGGVRNSYGYTF | TGCAGTGCTAGAGGGGGCGTTAGAAACTCCTATGGCTACACCTTC | many | TRBJ1-2 | TRBV20-1 | NA
CASSSMRGYNYEQYF | TGTGCCAGCAGTTCGATGAGGGGCTATAACTACGAGCAGTACTTC | NA | TRBJ2-7 | TRBV28 | NA
CASSPGTGGFNEQFF | TGTGCCAGCAGCCCCGGGACAGGGGGTTTTAATGAGCAGTTCTTC | few | TRBJ2-1 | TRBV7-9 | TRBD1
CASSTAAETQYF | TGTGCCAGCAGCACAGCAGCAGAGACCCAGTACTTC | NA | TRBJ2-5 | TRBV12-3/TRBV12-4 | NA
CASSPAGDYYNEQFF | TGTGCCAGCTCACCTGCGGGAGACTACTACAATGAGCAGTTCTTC | many | TRBJ2-1 | TRBV18 | TRBD2
CASADRGFYGYTF | TGTGCCAGCGCCGACAGGGGGTTCTATGGCTACACCTTC | NA | TRBJ1-2 | TRBV28 | TRBD1
CASSYPSGRGSYEQYF | TGTGCCAGCAGTTACCCCAGCGGGAGGGGAAGCTACGAGCAGTACTTC | few | TRBJ2-7 | TRBV6-5 | TRBD2
CASSLLSGRIHGANVLTF | TGTGCCAGCAGTCTGCTTAGCGGGAGGATCCATGGGGCCAACGTCCTGACTTTC | few | TRBJ2-6 | TRBV12-3/TRBV12-4 | TRBD2
CASSGGQAETQYF | TGTGCCAGCAGTGGGGGACAGGCAGAGACCCAGTACTTC | NA | TRBJ2-5 | TRBV7-9 | TRBD1
CASSPGVYGYTF | TGTGCCAGCAGCCCGGGGGTGTATGGCTACACCTTC | NA | TRBJ1-2 | TRBV19 | NA
CASRSGPNYSEQYF | TGTGCCAGCAGGAGTGGCCCTAACTATTCCGAGCAGTACTTC | NA | TRBJ2-7 | TRBV27 | NA
CASSSGQLDEQFF | TGTGCCAGCAGCTCTGGACAGCTCGATGAGCAGTTCTTC | NA | TRBJ2-1 | TRBV7-6 | NA
CASNDPGLAGEETQYF | TGTGCCAGCAACGACCCGGGACTAGCGGGAGAAGAGACCCAGTACTTC | NA | TRBJ2-5 | TRBV7-9 | TRBD2
CASSLSGRAVMSNTGELFF | TGTGCCAGCAGTTTATCTGGACGGGCGGTGATGAGTAACACCGGGGAGCTGTTTTTT | NA | TRBJ2-2 | TRBV27 | NA
CAGRRLAGAGADTQYF | TGTGCCGGCAGAAGACTAGCGGGAGCAGGCGCAGATACGCAGTATTTT | NA | TRBJ2-3 | TRBV7-8 | TRBD2
CASSFMESGYTF | TGTGCCAGCAGCTTTATGGAGTCTGGCTACACCTTC | NA | TRBJ1-2 | TRBV7-9 | NA
CASSYLASSGANVLTF | TGTGCCAGCAGTTACCTGGCTAGCTCTGGGGCCAACGTCCTGACTTTC | many | TRBJ2-6 | TRBV6-5 | NA
CASSPLHQPQHF | TGTGCCAGCAGTCCCCTTCATCAGCCCCAGCATTTT | NA | TRBJ1-5 | TRBV7-8 | NA
CASSLASGKLFF | TGTGCCAGCAGTTTGGCATCGGGAAAACTGTTTTTT | many | TRBJ1-4 | TRBV28 | NA
CSVVFGRVSYEQYF | TGCAGCGTTGTCTTTGGCCGAGTGTCCTACGAGCAGTACTTC | many | TRBJ2-7 | TRBV29-1 | NA
CASSLRASGNEQFF | TGTGCCAGCAGTTTAAGGGCCTCTGGCAATGAGCAGTTCTTC | few | TRBJ2-1 | TRBV12-3/TRBV12-4 | NA
CASSLNAGNTIYF | TGTGCCAGCAGCTTAAACGCTGGAAACACCATATATTTT | many | TRBJ1-3 | TRBV7-2 | NA
CATSRDLLAGPEQFF | TGTGCCACCAGCAGAGATCTCCTAGCGGGACCCGAGCAGTTCTTC | NA | TRBJ2-1 | TRBV15 | TRBD2
CSAQHRDRANTGELFF | TGCAGTGCGCAACACCGGGACAGGGCTAACACCGGGGAGCTGTTTTTT | many | TRBJ2-2 | TRBV20-1 | TRBD1
CASSFWPSGLTVSYNEQFF | TGCGCCAGCAGCTTTTGGCCTAGCGGCCTAACTGTCAGCTACAATGAGCAGTTCTTC | few | TRBJ2-1 | TRBV5-1 | TRBD2